This entry concerns a single T cell receptor (beta chain). This clone's antigen is unknown. No clone much larger than this one lies a single base away; base qualities are absent. For commercial TCRB immunosequencing, around 500 nanograms of biopsy DNA were submitted for each sample. A two-step, amplification bias-controlled multiplex PCR was used by Adaptive Biotechnology to amplify CDR3 regions from genomic DNA. In the first PCR, primers covered every V and J gene segment, and in the second PCR, barcodes and Illumina adapters were added. An Illumina instrument was used to sequence the CDR3 libraries. Processing in the source paper ran as follows. The analysis used both the pipelines supplied by the vendor and custom analysis of the raw data in R/Bioconductor with R version 3.3.0. Clonality, ranging from 0 to 1, was calculated as the inverse of the normalised Shannon entropy of all productive clones. The repertoire share taken up by the top 100 clones defined high-frequency clones, and only clones that passed a 95% confidence test were kept. The Simpson index measured repertoire diversity, and the Morisita-Horn index measured overlap between samples. Entries here come from immuneACCESS through TCRdb and include only in-frame sequences with V and J called. Some clones fail to appear in such tables; in the studies checked, an unresolved V gene covers under half of the shortfall, and the cause of the remainder is unknown. That table supplies the V and J calls and clone size; D and trimming were determined from the DNA. Present in this sample are some 17,000 clones, 70% to 90% of which were seen just once. Around 5.5% of the sample goes to the ten largest clones.

To be eligible, patients had to be adults with ileal or ileocolonic Crohn's disease and an indication for ileocolonic resection. Whole ileal mucosal biopsies were kept frozen at -80 degrees C prior to DNA extraction. A TRizol-based method was used to extract genomic DNA from the frozen whole biopsies, and the DNA was quantified with a NanoDrop 2000 spectrophotometer. The sample is drawn from a study of T cell repertoires in ileal Crohn's disease (dated by TCRdb to between 2018 and 2021). About the full investigation: The median duration of disease was roughly 7.6 years, and at the time of surgery approximately 33% of patients were active smokers. TCR repertoire analysis was done in 50 to 70 Crohn's disease patients from a prospective multicentre cohort. The study ran alongside a multicentre cohort designed to identify predictors of early endoscopic recurrence after ileocolonic resection. A total of roughly 170 mucosal samples from approximately 60 patients were sequenced, with samples obtained at several locations on the surgical specimen and at postoperative endoscopy. Endoscopic postoperative recurrence was defined as a Rutgeerts score above i0. Every patient underwent surgery because of a complication, which was stricturing disease in approximately 61% of cases and penetrating disease in about 40%. Roughly half of the patients were given postoperative therapy, with ten to twelve receiving thiopurines and about 19 receiving anti-TNF agents. Paper-wide results and their limitations: Compared with CD4 T cells, sorted CD8 T cells contained more high-frequency clones, which suggests that the mucosal expansions were mostly CD8. Mucosal CD4 and CD8 T cells were sorted and sequenced only in a subgroup of patients, whose size was not stated. Endoscopic recurrence was linked to a higher percentage of high-frequency clones at surgery, and recurrence occurred in every patient whose clonality exceeded 26.8% (18/57). A significantly higher proportion of clonal expansions was observed in active smokers at surgery than in non-smokers (about 25% vs 20%, p=0.02).

The germline V gene (reference sequence) yields MNHNY for CDR1 and SVGAGI for CDR2. The CDR3 covers 13 residues, taking in both the cysteine and the phenylalanine. Only the CDR3 DNA is retained, 39 bases long and in frame from the first base. The junction shows trimming of 0 bases on V and 6 bases on J, plus 6 bases between the germline ends. This TCR came from an adult with Crohn's disease. The sample was ileal tissue. The chain joins TRBV6-6 to TRBJ1-5; no D gene call is confident. The encoded CDR3 is CASSYSAVQPQHF. The nucleotide sequence is given as TGTGCCAGCAGTTACTCGGCGGTTCAGCCCCAGCATTTT.